The 8 T cell receptor beta chains presented below share a single source sample, sequenced in a study of blood T cell repertoires in COVID-19. Clones were sequenced by immunoSEQ multiplex PCR, and TCRdb holds only the in-frame ones, with some missing. This table holds nearly 300,000 clones, approximately 84% found once. The sequenced material came from peripheral blood. These receptors were obtained from a human donor with COVID-19, enrolled during active disease. The donor label of this sample is uncertain.

The rearrangement links TRBV5-4 to TRBJ2-2; 12 bases are a match to TRBD2. Germline loops: CDR1 SGHNT, CDR2 YYREEE (reference sequence). The length of the CDR3 is 17 residues. V was clipped by 0 bases and J by 3 bases; unmatched bases: 3. In nucleotides, the CDR3 is TGTGCCAGCAGCTTGGCATGGACTAGCGGGGACACCGGGGAGCTGTTTTTT. Translation gives CASSLAWTSGDTGELFF. The complete variable domain, with remaining parts taken from reference TRBV5-4 and TRBJ2-2, reads ETGVTQSPTHLIKTRGQQVTLRCSSQSGHNTVSWYQQALGQGPQFIFQYYREEENGRGNFPPRFSGLQFPNYSSELNVNALELDDSALYLCASSLAWTSGDTGELFFGEGSRLTVL.

The chain uses TRBV4-3 and TRBJ2-7; 10 nucleotides line up with TRBD1. Germline lookup yields CDR1 LGHNA and CDR2 YSLEER. Trimming at V came to 0 bases and at J to 5 bases, leaving 4 bases not matched to a gene. The CDR3 runs 15 residues. The CDR3 nucleotides read TGCGCCAGCAGCCAAGAACGGGACAGGGGCCACGAGCAGTACTTC. As protein: CASSQERDRGHEQYF.

The chain joins TRBV5-8 to TRBJ1-5, with D perhaps matching TRBD1 (5 bases). The germline CDR1 and CDR2 sequences are SGHTS and YDEGEE. The CDR3 is 12 residues long. Trimming shortened V by 7 bases and J by 6 bases, and 11 bases separated the two germline ends. CDR3: CASERGGQPQHF. The CDR3, as DNA: TGTGCCAGCGAAAGGGGCGGTCAGCCCCAGCATTTT.

The genes are TRBV6-6 and TRBJ2-1, with 9 bases fitting TRBD2. Germline CDR1 reads MNHNY; CDR2 reads SVGAGI (reference sequence). CDR3 length equals 13 residues. Losses at the gene ends were 8 bases for V and 3 bases for J; bases not matched to a gene: 2. The CDR3 loop reads CASSSGDYNEQFF. DNA for the CDR3: TGTGCCAGCTCTAGCGGGGACTACAATGAGCAGTTCTTC.

In regard to this clone: Other DNA sequences in the sample encode the same CDR3. This chain connects TRBV3-1 (or the pseudogene TRBV3-2) to TRBJ2-3, with 12 positions matching TRBD2. The length of the CDR3 is 16 residues. CDR1 LGHDT and CDR2 YNNKEL come from the germline V gene (reference sequence). V shed 1 base, J shed 6 bases, and the junction held 5 bases outside the gene matches. This chain's CDR3 is CASSQALAGGTDTQYF. CDR3 nucleotide sequence: TGTGCCAGCAGCCAAGCACTAGCGGGAGGAACGGATACGCAGTATTTT.

About this clone itself: The sample has other DNA sequences that encode this CDR3 too. V usage is TRBV2 and J usage is TRBJ1-5, with 9 positions matching TRBD1. Per the germline V gene, CDR1 is SNHLY and CDR2 is FYNNEI. Trimming at V came to 5 bases and at J to 1 base, leaving 3 bases not matched to a gene. The CDR3 covers 15 residues. The CDR3 DNA reads as TGTGCCAGCAGTCAACAGGGGGCGAGCAATCAGCCCCAGCATTTT. This sequence encodes CASSQQGASNQPQHF. Complete variable domain (other parts from reference TRBV2 and TRBJ1-5): EPEVTQTPSHQVTQMGQEVILRCVPISNHLYFYWYRQILGQKVEFLVSFYNNEISEKSEIFDDQFSVERPDGSNFTLKIRSTKLEDSAMYFCASSQQGASNQPQHFGDGTRLSIL.

The rearrangement joins TRBV10-2 to TRBJ1-5; possibly TRBD1 for D (6 bases). CDR3 length equals 13 residues. Germline V lookup: CDR1 WSHSY, CDR2 SAAADI. V lost 7 bases and J lost 6, with 13 bases in between. The CDR3 bases are TGCGCCAGCACCCTGACACAGGGTCAGCCCCAGCATTTT. This encodes CASTLTQGQPQHF.

This clone was detected a few times. The V gene is TRBV30, the J gene TRBJ1-6, with 11 bases that match TRBD1. Trimming took 2 bases from V and 10 from J; bases not matched to a gene: 7. The CDR3 length is 15 residues. The germline gives CDR1 GTSNPN, CDR2 SVGIG (reference sequence). This CDR3 is CAWSPGQGAKSPLHF. The CDR3 DNA sequence: TGTGCCTGGAGTCCCGGACAGGGGGCGAAATCACCCCTCCACTTT. Supplemented by reference TRBV30 and TRBJ1-6, the full variable domain reads SQTIHQWPATLVQPVGSPLSLECTVEGTSNPNLYWYRQAAGRGLQLLFYSVGIGQISSEVPQNLSASRPQDRQFILSSKKLLLSDSGFYLCAWSPGQGAKSPLHFGNGTRLTVT.